The entry below describes one TCR beta chain. These data are taken from a study of T cell repertoires in ileal Crohn's disease. Whole-study context: Patients had a median approximately 7.2-year disease duration, and about 36% were active smokers.

Repertoires were generated with immunoSEQ multiplex PCR, while TCRdb's copy carries only in-frame clones and drops some. Of under 13,000 clones in the sample, roughly 87% were seen once. Sample time point: inflamed ileum from the surgical specimen. Germline lookup yields CDR1 SQVTM and CDR2 ANQGSEA. V lost 5 bases to trimming and J lost 1 base, with 2 bases between them. This CDR3 comprises 10 residues. This clonotype was sampled from an adult with Crohn's disease. Sequenced material: ileal tissue. The rearrangement links TRBV29-1 to TRBJ2-5; D is unclear. CDR3 bases: TGCAGCGTTAGCCAAGAGACCCAGTACTTC. Translated, it gives CSVSQETQYF.